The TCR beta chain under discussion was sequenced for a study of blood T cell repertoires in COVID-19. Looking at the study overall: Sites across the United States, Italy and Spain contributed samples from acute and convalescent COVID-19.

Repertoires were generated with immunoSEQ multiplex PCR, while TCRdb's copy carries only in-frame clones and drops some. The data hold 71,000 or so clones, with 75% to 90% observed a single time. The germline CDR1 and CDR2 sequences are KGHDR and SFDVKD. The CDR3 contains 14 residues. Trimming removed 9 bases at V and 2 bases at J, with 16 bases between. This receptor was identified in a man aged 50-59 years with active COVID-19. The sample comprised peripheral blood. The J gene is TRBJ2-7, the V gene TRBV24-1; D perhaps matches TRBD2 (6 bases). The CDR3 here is CATSAGRGPYEQYF. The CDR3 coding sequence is TGTGCCACCTCGGCGGGGAGAGGACCCTACGAGCAGTACTTC.